This is a list of T cell receptor beta chains from one sample in a study of T cell responses to AZD1222 COVID-19 vaccine. Generated by immunoSEQ multiplex PCR, the TCRdb table keeps only in-frame clones and is missing some. This table has under 130,000 clones, around 91% appearing once. The material was peripheral blood, obtained on day 0 of AZD1222 vaccination. The receptor source for this set is an adult in good health. CDR3s leave out the opening cysteine and the closing phenylalanine or tryptophan. The order of the fields is J gene, CDR3 length, V gene, D gene, CDR3 protein. D genes are given only for firm matches.

J: TRBJ2-1
length: 9
V: TRBV11-2
D: .
CDR3: ASSLEIEQF

J: TRBJ2-2
length: 12
V: TRBV5-1
D: .
CDR3: ASSLRTVTGELF

J: TRBJ1-4
length: 12
V: TRBV19
D: .
CDR3: ASSDTGFNEKLF

J: TRBJ1-5
length: 13
V: TRBV15
D: TRBD1
CDR3: ATSRGQGVRQPQH

J: TRBJ2-3
length: 13
V: TRBV29-1
D: TRBD1
CDR3: SATDRERGTDTQY

J: TRBJ2-2
length: 15
V: TRBV5-1
D: TRBD2
CDR3: ASSLRAGGPITGELF

J: TRBJ1-5
length: 11
V: TRBV18
D: .
CDR3: ASSGGSNQPQH

J: TRBJ1-3
length: 10
V: TRBV6-6
D: .
CDR3: ASASDGNTIY

J: TRBJ1-5
length: 11
V: TRBV12-3/TRBV12-4
D: .
CDR3: ASGGQGIQPQH

J: TRBJ2-7
length: 13
V: TRBV4-3
D: TRBD2
CDR3: ASSHFSGSGYEQY

J: TRBJ1-1
length: 13
V: TRBV5-1
D: TRBD1
CDR3: ASKQGQGTNTEAF

J: TRBJ2-3
length: 12
V: TRBV27
D: .
CDR3: ASSFNRRGATQY

J: TRBJ2-7
length: 11
V: TRBV7-9
D: TRBD1
CDR3: ASRRGQGYEQY

J: TRBJ1-1
length: 14
V: TRBV19
D: TRBD1
CDR3: ASSIKDRGSRTEAF

J: TRBJ1-4
length: 10
V: TRBV7-2
D: .
CDR3: ASSTGNEKLF

J: TRBJ2-1
length: 13
V: TRBV5-1
D: TRBD2
CDR3: ASSTLAGAGNEQF

J: TRBJ2-1
length: 15
V: TRBV13
D: TRBD2
CDR3: ASSSRRLAGGYNEQF

J: TRBJ1-2
length: 12
V: TRBV5-6
D: TRBD1
CDR3: ASSWGGQPYGYT

J: TRBJ2-7
length: 11
V: TRBV12-3/TRBV12-4
D: .
CDR3: ASSFQGGYEQY

J: TRBJ1-4
length: 11
V: TRBV6-1
D: .
CDR3: ASRNLPSEKLF

J: TRBJ1-6
length: 12
V: TRBV2
D: TRBD1
CDR3: ASRGTGGNSPLH

J: TRBJ2-6
length: 14
V: TRBV18
D: .
CDR3: ASSPLFDSGANVLT

J: TRBJ1-4
length: 11
V: TRBV12-3/TRBV12-4
D: .
CDR3: ASSLGGKEKLF

J: TRBJ2-1
length: 12
V: TRBV30
D: TRBD2
CDR3: AWRPAGAYNEQF

J: TRBJ2-1
length: 13
V: TRBV5-1
D: TRBD1
CDR3: ASSSGQGRGDEQF

J: TRBJ2-1
length: 12
V: TRBV30
D: TRBD1
CDR3: AWRSRDRDNEQF

J: TRBJ1-1
length: 12
V: TRBV28
D: .
CDR3: ASSLNTRGAEAF

J: TRBJ2-5
length: 12
V: TRBV21-1
D: .
CDR3: ASSKVQGGETQY

J: TRBJ1-1
length: 13
V: TRBV10-1
D: .
CDR3: ASSEGTGMYTEAF

J: TRBJ2-3
length: 13
V: TRBV19
D: .
CDR3: ASSMSGVSTDTQY

J: TRBJ1-1
length: 12
V: TRBV19
D: .
CDR3: ASSTGAPNTEAF

J: TRBJ2-7
length: 11
V: TRBV7-9
D: .
CDR3: ASSLPGPYEQY

J: TRBJ1-1
length: 13
V: TRBV5-1
D: .
CDR3: ASSPLQGSKTEAF

J: TRBJ1-2
length: 12
V: TRBV2
D: .
CDR3: ASMRDFRDYGYT

J: TRBJ2-7
length: 11
V: TRBV18
D: .
CDR3: ASSPSRSYEQY

J: TRBJ2-3
length: 14
V: TRBV19
D: .
CDR3: ASSPRGTVNTDTQY

J: TRBJ1-5
length: 13
V: TRBV4-1
D: .
CDR3: ASSQELDRRQPQH

J: TRBJ2-3
length: 16
V: TRBV5-1
D: TRBD2
CDR3: ASSWTGASGSVTDTQY

J: TRBJ2-3
length: 13
V: TRBV5-1
D: .
CDR3: ASSYGSSSTDTQY

J: TRBJ2-7
length: 12
V: TRBV19
D: TRBD1
CDR3: ASRQDRGHYEQY

J: TRBJ2-2
length: 13
V: TRBV6-5
D: .
CDR3: ASSYEPGGVGELF

J: TRBJ1-6
length: 12
V: TRBV3-1/TRBV3-2
D: .
CDR3: ASSQAQGQSPLH

J: TRBJ2-7
length: 11
V: TRBV12-3/TRBV12-4
D: .
CDR3: ASSSYAAYEQY

J: TRBJ2-7
length: 13
V: TRBV4-1
D: TRBD2
CDR3: ASSQTSGRAYEQY

J: TRBJ2-1
length: 11
V: TRBV10-3
D: .
CDR3: AISGTGNNEQF

J: TRBJ2-2
length: 15
V: TRBV5-8
D: TRBD2
CDR3: ASSYTRSGRARGELF

J: TRBJ1-5
length: 13
V: TRBV10-2
D: .
CDR3: ASSEQGRAGQPQH

J: TRBJ2-1
length: 13
V: TRBV27
D: TRBD1
CDR3: ASSRGQATYNEQF

J: TRBJ2-7
length: 13
V: TRBV11-2
D: TRBD2
CDR3: ASSQGGLAVYEQY

J: TRBJ2-7
length: 15
V: TRBV11-2
D: TRBD2
CDR3: ASSLGTSGRSFYEQY

J: TRBJ2-1
length: 10
V: TRBV7-2
D: .
CDR3: ASSPPARPQI

J: TRBJ2-7
length: 9
V: TRBV2
D: .
CDR3: ASSDTSEQY

J: TRBJ2-1
length: 11
V: TRBV7-2
D: TRBD2
CDR3: ASSLGEREKQF

J: TRBJ1-5
length: 13
V: TRBV28
D: .
CDR3: ASTTGIWSNQPQH

J: TRBJ2-1
length: 13
V: TRBV28
D: TRBD2
CDR3: ATRIPGLVYNEQF